This T cell receptor (beta chain) was documented in a study of T cells of healthy individuals. Each CDR3 protein is one row after TCRdb ran MiXCR on the 5' RACE reads. The table lists some 69,000 distinct CDR3 sequences, 16% of them singletons. V shed 5 bases and J shed 0 bases, with 15 bases lying between them. The CDR3 contains 16 residues. The germline gives CDR1 MGHRA, CDR2 YSYEKL. The rearrangement links TRBV4-1 to TRBJ2-3; D is uncertain. This receptor was identified in a human donor in good health. The CDR3 DNA reads as TGCGCCAGCAGCGGTGACGGATTTTTCAGCACAGATACGCAGTATTTT. Translation gives CASSGDGFFSTDTQYF.